This entry describes one TCR beta chain. Under the authors' procedure: By means of reference gene primer amplification, nucleated cell counts were estimated. TCRdb's copy holds only in-frame clones and misses some; the assay was immunoSEQ multiplex PCR. The V and J calls and clone size come from that table; D and trimming were worked out from the DNA. The profile covers some 320,000 clones, with 90% appearing a single time and about 4% taken by the ten largest. This entry belongs to a study of blood T cell repertoires in COVID-19. Study-level background: Whether acute or convalescent, the COVID-19 samples came from the United States, Italy and Spain.

This CDR3 spans 16 amino acids. CDR1 is MGHRA and CDR2 is YSYEKL in the germline V gene. The junction had 6 bases not matched to a gene; V was cut back by 1 base and J by 3 bases. Participant-reported clinical history was the basis for cohort assignment. In the 2 weeks before study entry, exposed participants met a COVID-19 case, which was PCR-confirmed or clinician-diagnosed. Sequencing was carried out using PBMCs or T cells enriched from blood (not recorded which). This sequence originates from a woman in her 30s who had been exposed to COVID-19. The chain recombines TRBV4-1 with TRBJ2-7; 10 bases are a match to TRBD1. For the CDR3, the DNA is TGCGCCAGCAGCCAAGTAGGGGACAGGGGACTCTACGAGCAGTACTTC. Protein sequence: CASSQVGDRGLYEQYF.